The 4 T cell receptor beta chains below all came from one sample that was sequenced in a study of beta chain features in type 1 diabetes listed by TCRdb under 2018. Receptor libraries were prepared by the immunoSEQ multiplex PCR assay. All of the isolated RNA was reverse transcribed with the High Capacity cDNA Reverse Transcription Kit, so expressed TCRB transcripts were sequenced. TCRdb holds this immuneACCESS table with in-frame rearrangements only. Some clones are missing; in checked studies, unresolved V genes explain under half, and the rest has no known cause. The sample table shows hundreds of thousands of clones, and roughly a sixth are seen once. The top ten clones comprise under 0.095% of the sample. Source material: naive CD4+ T cells from blood. According to the study, the label for this sample's cell subset or site signals: true naive CD4+ T cells. The receptors were sampled from a man between 18 and 35 years old in good health.

V gene TRBV27 combines with J gene TRBJ1-1; 9 bases line up with TRBD1. Germline V gives CDR1 MNHEY, CDR2 SMNVEV (reference sequence). J gave up 6 bases and V 5 bases, and 7 bases lay outside the gene matches. This CDR3 has 14 amino acids. The CDR3 DNA sequence: TGTGCCAGCAGTCGGGACAGGGCGGGATCTGAAGCTTTCTTT. It yields the protein CASSRDRAGSEAFF.

This clone has more than one count but fewer than ten. Other nucleotide sequences in the sample specify the same CDR3. The chain links TRBV5-1 to TRBJ2-1; no definite D call. CDR3 length: 11 residues. Trimming removed 4 bases at V and 7 bases at J, with 6 bases between. Germline V gene lookup returns CDR1 SGHRS and CDR2 YFSETQ. The CDR3 reads CASSRGNEQFF. CDR3 coding DNA: TGCGCCAGCAGCAGAGGAAATGAGCAGTTCTTC. The whole variable domain, filled in from reference TRBV5-1 and TRBJ2-1, reads KAGVTQTPRYLIKTRGQQVTLSCSPISGHRSVSWYQQTPGQGLQFLFEYFSETQRNKGNFPGRFSGRQFSNSRSEMNVSTLELGDSALYLCASSRGNEQFFGPGTRLTVL.

The chain links TRBV30 to TRBJ1-4; D is perhaps TRBD1 (5 bases). V dropped 6 bases and J dropped 14 bases, with 22 bases sitting between them. The CDR3 has 13 residues. In germline, CDR1 is GTSNPN, CDR2 SVGIG (reference sequence). The CDR3 spells CACVGTSARRLFF. CDR3 nucleotides: TGTGCCTGCGTCGGGACTTCCGCACGACGGCTGTTTTTT.

The chain employs TRBV2 and TRBJ2-3; D is unresolved. V lost 8 bases and J 0 bases, leaving 6 bases between the germline ends. CDR1 is SNHLY and CDR2 is FYNNEI in the germline V gene. The CDR3 consists of 12 residues. CDR3 sequence: CASRVSTDTQYF. As DNA, the CDR3 is TGTGCCAGCCGAGTTAGCACAGATACGCAGTATTTT.